This T cell receptor (beta chain) was documented in a study of shared clonotypes between healthy human individuals. Trimming stripped 4 bases from V and 2 bases from J, with 12 bases between. This CDR3 region has 14 residues. Per germline, CDR1 SGHRS and CDR2 YFSETQ. Several immunoSEQ plates received, in even portions, the genomic DNA of each subset. Libraries were prepared by immunoSEQ multiplex PCR; TCRdb keeps only in-frame clonotypes and omits some of them. This sample yields some 510,000 clones, of which approximately 79% are seen a single time; 13% belongs to the top ten. This clone has a handful of counts. The sample holds other DNA sequences that translate to the same CDR3.

The clonotype originates from a woman between 40 and 50 years old in good health. Some clones in this sample may be carry-over from other donors' samples. The chain has TRBV5-1 and TRBJ2-5, with D perhaps TRBD1 (5 bases). Sequences were obtained from PBMCs. The CDR3 reads CASSPGRAQETQYF. CDR3 nucleotides: TGCGCCAGCAGCCCCGGCAGGGCACAAGAGACCCAGTACTTC.